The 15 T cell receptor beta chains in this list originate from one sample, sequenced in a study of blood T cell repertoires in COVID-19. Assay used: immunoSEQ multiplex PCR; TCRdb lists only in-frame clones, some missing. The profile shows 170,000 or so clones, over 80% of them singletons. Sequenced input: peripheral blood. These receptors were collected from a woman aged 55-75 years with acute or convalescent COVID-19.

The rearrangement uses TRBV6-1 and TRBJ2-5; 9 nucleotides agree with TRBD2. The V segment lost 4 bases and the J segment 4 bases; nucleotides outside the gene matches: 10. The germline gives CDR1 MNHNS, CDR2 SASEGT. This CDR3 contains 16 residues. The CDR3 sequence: CASSVGRGGAGETQYF. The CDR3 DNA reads TGTGCCAGCAGTGTTGGTCGCGGGGGGGCAGGAGAGACCCAGTACTTC.

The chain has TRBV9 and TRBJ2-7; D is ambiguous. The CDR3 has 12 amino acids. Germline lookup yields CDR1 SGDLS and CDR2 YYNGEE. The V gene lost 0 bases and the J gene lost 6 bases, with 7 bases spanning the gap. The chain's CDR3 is CASSVGGPEQYF. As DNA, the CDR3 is TGTGCCAGCAGCGTAGGAGGTCCCGAGCAGTACTTC.

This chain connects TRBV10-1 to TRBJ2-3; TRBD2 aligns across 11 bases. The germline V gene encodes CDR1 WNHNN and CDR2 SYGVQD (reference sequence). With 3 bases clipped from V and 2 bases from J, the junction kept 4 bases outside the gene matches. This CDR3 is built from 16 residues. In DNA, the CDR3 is TGCGCCAGCAGTGATTCTAGCGGGGGGCCCACAGATACGCAGTATTTT. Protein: CASSDSSGGPTDTQYF.

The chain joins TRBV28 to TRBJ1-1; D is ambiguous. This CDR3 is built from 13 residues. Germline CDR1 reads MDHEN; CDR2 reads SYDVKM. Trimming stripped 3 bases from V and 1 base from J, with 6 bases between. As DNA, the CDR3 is TGTGCCAGCAGTTTTAACGGGAACACTGAAGCTTTCTTT. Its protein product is CASSFNGNTEAFF.

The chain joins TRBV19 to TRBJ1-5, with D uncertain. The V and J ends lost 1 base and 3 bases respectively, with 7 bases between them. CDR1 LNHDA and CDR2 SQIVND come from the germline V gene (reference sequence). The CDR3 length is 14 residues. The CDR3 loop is CASSIAVLNQPQHF. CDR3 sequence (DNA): TGTGCCAGTAGTATAGCTGTCCTCAATCAGCCCCAGCATTTT.

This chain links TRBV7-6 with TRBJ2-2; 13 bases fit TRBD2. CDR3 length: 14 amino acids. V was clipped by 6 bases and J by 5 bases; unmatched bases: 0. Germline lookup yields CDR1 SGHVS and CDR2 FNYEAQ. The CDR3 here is CASRTSGGTGELFF. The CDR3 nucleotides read TGTGCCAGCAGGACTAGCGGGGGGACCGGGGAGCTGTTTTTT.

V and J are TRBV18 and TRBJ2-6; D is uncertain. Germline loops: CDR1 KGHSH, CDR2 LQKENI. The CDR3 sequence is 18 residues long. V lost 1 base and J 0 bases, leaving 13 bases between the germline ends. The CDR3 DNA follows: TGTGCCAGCTCACCACAGTACATTACCCTCTCTGGGGCCAACGTCCTGACTTTC. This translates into CASSPQYITLSGANVLTF.

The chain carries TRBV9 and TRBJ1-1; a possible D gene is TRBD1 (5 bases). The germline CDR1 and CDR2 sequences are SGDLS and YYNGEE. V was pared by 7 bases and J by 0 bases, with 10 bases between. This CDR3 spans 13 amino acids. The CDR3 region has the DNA TGTGCCAGCGCGGGACCTCTGAACACTGAAGCTTTCTTT. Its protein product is CASAGPLNTEAFF.

Here the CDR3 reads CASSAAGVVKETEAFF. Written as DNA, the CDR3 is TGTGCCAGCAGTGCGGCAGGGGTCGTCAAAGAAACTGAAGCTTTCTTT. The V gene is TRBV2, the J gene TRBJ1-1, with D possibly TRBD1 on 6 matching bases. The V gene's germline CDR1 is SNHLY and CDR2 FYNNEI. V gave up 4 bases and J gave up 5 bases, with 20 bases separating them. The CDR3 contains 16 residues.

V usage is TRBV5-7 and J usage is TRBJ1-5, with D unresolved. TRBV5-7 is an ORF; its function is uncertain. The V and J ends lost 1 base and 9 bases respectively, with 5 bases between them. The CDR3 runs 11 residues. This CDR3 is CASSLPRPQHF. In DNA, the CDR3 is TGTGCCAGCAGCTTGCCGAGGCCCCAGCATTTT.

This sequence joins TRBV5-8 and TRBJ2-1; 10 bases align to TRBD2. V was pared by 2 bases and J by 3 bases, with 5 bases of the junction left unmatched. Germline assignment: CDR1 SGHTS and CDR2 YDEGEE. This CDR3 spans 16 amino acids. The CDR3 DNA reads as TGTGCCAGCAGCTTTCTTAGCGGGGGGTACTACAATGAGCAGTTCTTC. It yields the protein CASSFLSGGYYNEQFF.

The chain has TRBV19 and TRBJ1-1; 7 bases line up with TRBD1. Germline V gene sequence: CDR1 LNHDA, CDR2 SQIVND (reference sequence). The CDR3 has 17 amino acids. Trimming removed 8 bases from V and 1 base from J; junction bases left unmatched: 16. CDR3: CASGDRVRGKRNTEAFF. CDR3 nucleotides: TGTGCCAGTGGCGACAGGGTGCGAGGTAAAAGGAACACTGAAGCTTTCTTT.

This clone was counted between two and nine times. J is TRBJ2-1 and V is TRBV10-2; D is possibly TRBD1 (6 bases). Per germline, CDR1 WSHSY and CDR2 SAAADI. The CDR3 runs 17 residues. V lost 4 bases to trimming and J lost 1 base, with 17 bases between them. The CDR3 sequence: CASSGGPIAGSYNEQFF. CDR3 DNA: TGCGCCAGCAGTGGGGGGCCGATAGCCGGTTCCTACAATGAGCAGTTCTTC.

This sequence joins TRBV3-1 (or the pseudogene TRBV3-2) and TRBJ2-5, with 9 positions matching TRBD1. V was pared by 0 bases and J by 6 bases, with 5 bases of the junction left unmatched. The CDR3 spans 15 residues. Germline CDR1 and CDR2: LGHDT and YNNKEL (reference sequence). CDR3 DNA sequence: TGTGCCAGCAGCCAAGACTGGGACAGGGAAAAGACCCAGTACTTC. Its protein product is CASSQDWDREKTQYF.

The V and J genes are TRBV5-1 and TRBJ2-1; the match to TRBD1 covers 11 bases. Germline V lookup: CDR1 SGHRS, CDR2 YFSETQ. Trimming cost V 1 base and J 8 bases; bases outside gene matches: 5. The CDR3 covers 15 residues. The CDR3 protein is CASSLTGQGADEQFF. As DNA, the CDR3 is TGCGCCAGCAGCTTGACAGGACAGGGGGCTGATGAGCAGTTCTTC.